This section outlines one T cell receptor (beta chain) sequence together with its context. Its antigen remains undetermined. No base quality values were provided; no much bigger clone lies one nucleotide off. Library method: the immunoSEQ multiplex PCR assay. For the multiplex PCR, a mixture combining 60 forward primers for TCR Vbeta segments and 13 reverse primers for TCR Jbeta segments was used. The CDR3 region of rearranged TCR beta genes was amplified from genomic DNA with a multiplex PCR assay. The Illumina HiSeq System was used to sequence the amplified TCR beta libraries as 87-base-pair reads. The study's own analysis went as follows. A later analysis counted 75 million to 100 million unique TCR beta chains across the 650 to 700 repertoires, and around 9.9 million of these chains were shared by at least two donors. Raw reads were error-corrected and collapsed into unique sequences by a nearest-neighbor algorithm in which closely related sequences were merged to remove PCR and sequencing errors. V, D and J gene segments were assigned by aligning CDR3 sequences to IMGT reference sequences. For a sequence to be retained, a match of at least six nucleotides to both a V gene segment and a J gene segment was required. A rearrangement was called productive if the CDR3 had no stop codons and remained in frame with V and J, and every other rearrangement was called non-productive. Following IMGT convention, CDR3 was defined as the stretch from the second conserved V-encoded cysteine up to the conserved J-encoded phenylalanine. The earlier analysis of 500 to 600 of the donors excluded sequences that lacked an unambiguous match to a single V gene segment. In an earlier analysis of some 590 of the donors, a V segment was called functional when productive rearrangements were above 56.7%, and segregating when the standard deviation between donors exceeded 5%. A statistical classification framework was developed to diagnose cytomegalovirus status using the catalog of TCR beta chain sequences. In a later analysis, V and J genes were assigned by comparing TCR nucleotide sequences against IMGT/GENE-DB human TR gene sequences. A later analysis assigned CDR3 sequences and most-parsimonious VDJ recombination scenarios with the TCRdist pipeline. A later analysis defined each TCR beta chain by its CDR3 amino acid sequence plus V-gene family, and excluded reads lacking a unique V-gene family. In a later analysis, approximately 640 highly shared, low-generation-probability nucleotide sequences were removed to address suspected cross-contamination and a sequencing artifact. A later analysis calculated a clonal expansion index for each public chain from normalized within-repertoire ranks of inferred template counts. In a later analysis, generation probabilities were computed using a VDJ recombination model fitted to out-of-frame rearrangements, and the results were checked against IGoR. In a later analysis, TCR-TCR, TCR-HLA and TCR-CMV co-occurrence was scored with hypergeometric tests, and a repertoire-size bias correction was applied to TCR pairs. False discovery rates were estimated in a later analysis by permuting HLA or CMV assignments 20 times. In a later analysis, co-occurring TCRs were grouped using DBSCAN, with TCRdist sequence similarity added in when clustering inside HLA-allele-positive subsets. Repertoires with fewer than 30,000 or more than 120,000 public chains were left out of co-occurrence clustering, as were about 5 repertoires with anomalous nucleotide sharing. The clones in this table, taken by TCRdb from immuneACCESS, are in-frame only. Not every clone is retained; where verified, under half of the shortfall comes from an unresolved V gene, and the cause of the rest is unknown. Clone size and the V and J calls come from that table; the DNA yielded D and trimming. The sample table holds over 150,000 clones, of which around 81% were seen once. The top ten constitute 5.6% of the sample.

The cohort comprised 670 or so healthy bone marrow donors. Cohort members were all nominally healthy when sampled, although unrecorded immune exposures were likely present. The donor was CMV seropositive and was included in the group of 300 or so seropositive cohort members. Each donor provided a peripheral blood sample, and peripheral blood mononuclear cells were used for TCR beta sequencing. The Qiagen DNeasy Blood Extraction Kit was used to extract genomic DNA from the blood cell samples. These data are taken from a study of cytomegalovirus exposure and HLA in healthy donors (dated 2017 in TCRdb). Background for the entire study: An earlier analysis of several hundred of the donors reported roughly 270 Gb of sequence data and roughly 100 million unique TCR beta sequences from 150 million to 200 million T cells. Approximately 300 gigabases of sequencing data and tens of millions of unique TCR sequences made up an early release that covered over 550 HLA-typed donors. Of the roughly 410 genotyped donors, 80% to 90% were placed in the genetic ancestry cluster associated with self-reported Caucasian donors. The aim of the study was to test whether cataloging public T cell receptors could identify signatures of past pathogen exposure. The T cell repertoires of 666 subjects were profiled by immunosequencing and related to cytomegalovirus serostatus. Along with the approximately 670-subject first cohort, a separate validation cohort of 120 different subjects was used. The study combined high-throughput TCR immunosequencing, statistical association of individual TCRs with disease status, and machine learning to predict cytomegalovirus infection status. In a later analysis, previously published TCR beta repertoires from some 640 donors were re-analyzed and high-resolution HLA genotyping was added so that TCR occurrence patterns could be studied. Rather than using new phenotypic data, the later analysis identified candidate immune exposures from TCR beta sequences and from how often those sequences occurred across donors. An earlier analysis of fewer than 750 of the donors used high-throughput TCR beta sequencing to judge whether each TCR beta V gene segment behaved as functional or pseudogenic. Donor age, sex, ethnicity and CMV serostatus were collected together with the repertoire data. Genome-wide SNP genotypes for about 65% of the roughly 700 donors were used in a later genetic analysis, which treated that subset as a discovery cohort. All discovery cohort repertoires had been generated using a single sequencing platform. Class I and class II HLA loci were covered by the typing at four-digit resolution. The number of donors typed differed by locus, with about 629-640 for A, B, C, DRB1 and DQB1, 522 for DQA1, over 600 for DPA1, and some 470 for DPB1. Because of strong linkage in the cohort, roughly five DR-DQ haplotypes were treated as single units for association and clustering. On average, around 240,000 unique TCR beta nucleotide sequences were sequenced per donor among 350 to 400 genotyped donors of the cohort, with approximately 18% of those sequences being non-productive. Overall study results and their limits: In a later analysis, HLA-associated TCR beta chains were found to be more clonally expanded and to have lower generation probabilities than equally common non-associated chains. Most TCR sequences were observed very rarely across donors, whereas some public TCRs were present in many individuals. A further reported finding was that TCR beta sequences accurately predicted the HLA-A and HLA-B alleles for most subjects in the first cohort. According to a later analysis, parvovirus B19, influenza, CMV and Epstein-Barr virus appeared linked to several top co-occurrence clusters. Most CMV-associated TCR beta chains appeared to be HLA-restricted in a later analysis, and the HLA associations seemed to be driven largely by CMV exposure. CMV serostatus was the only immune exposure information available for the cohort. In vitro tests confirmed that a few of the cytomegalovirus-associated TCR beta chains recognize cytomegalovirus antigens. Sequencing depth was assumed to be roughly uniform across donors in the presence/absence analyses, though that assumption may not hold. According to the authors, the approach could potentially be generalized to other disease states and immunological phenotypes. According to a later analysis, TCR association rates differed among HLA loci, with DRB1 alleles showing the most associated TCRs and HLA-C alleles showing the fewest. Because counts were too low, approximately 15 rarely observed V segments, including chromosome 9 orphons, were excluded from the earlier analysis of about 500 of the donors. In a later genetic analysis, fewer N-insertions in productive TCRs were reported among donors in an Asian-associated ancestry cluster than the roughly 640-donor mean. In the study, roughly 160 TCR beta chains were listed as associated with cytomegalovirus. A group of highly shared sequence variants was considered likely to be a technical artifact of the sequencing pipeline. Only TCR beta chains were sequenced in this cohort, and the absence of alpha or paired-chain data limited detectable features. Strong co-occurrence of HLA alleles, especially DR and DQ, made assigning TCR associations to individual alleles difficult. In both the original and validation cohorts, the classifier was reported to diagnose cytomegalovirus status with high specificity and sensitivity. In an earlier analysis of more than 450 of the donors, most TCR beta V segments were observed in productive rearrangements about 87% or about 30% of the time, broadly matching IMGT annotations. At a false discovery rate of 0.05, a later analysis linked some 17,000 TCR beta sequences to specific HLA alleles. The 87-base-pair reads could not distinguish some IMGT-functional V segments, including TRBV6-2 and TRBV6-3, so those segments were excluded. An association between a missense DCLRE1C variant and V-gene and J-gene trimming of TCR beta chains was found in a later genetic analysis and replicated in an independent cohort. Because some donors lacked HLA typing at each locus, the association tests relied only on the typed subset. Correlated functional status among segregating V segments might be attributable to linkage disequilibrium, but an unknown experimental factor could not be ruled out.

Counted from cysteine to phenylalanine, this CDR3 has 11 amino acids. Just the 33-base CDR3 DNA is kept, in frame starting at base 1. V was cut back by 1 base and J by 8 bases, leaving a gap of 6 bases between them. Reading the germline V gene gives CDR1 SGHRS and CDR2 YFSETQ. The TCR comes from a woman in her thirties or forties in good health and CMV-seropositive. Sequencing was done on a sample of PBMCs. The sequence joins TRBV5-1 to TRBJ1-1; there is no confident call for the D gene. The sequenced DNA: TGCGCCAGCAGCTTGACGGGGGAAGCTTTCTTT. It translates to CASSLTGEAFF.